The next 26 T cell receptor beta chains were all read from a single sample in a study of T cells in localized non-small cell lung cancer. TCRdb keeps only in-frame clones here, not all; method: immunoSEQ multiplex PCR. The table records approximately 43,000 clones, 70% to 90% of them present only once. The specimen was peripheral blood, collected before any cancer treatment. The receptor set was obtained from a woman between 18 and 49 years old with stage III lung adenocarcinoma.

The V and J genes are TRBV4-2 and TRBJ2-7; D remains unclear. This CDR3 is 13 amino acids long. V lost 0 bases to trimming and J lost 9 bases, with 12 bases between them. Per germline, CDR1 LGHNA and CDR2 YNFKEQ. The CDR3 DNA sequence: TGTGCCAGCAGCCAAGATGTTGGCATCCCGCAGTACTTC. Translated: CASSQDVGIPQYF.

This clone was observed a single time. V is TRBV6-1 and J is TRBJ2-1, with TRBD2 matching 9 bases. This CDR3 is built from 15 residues. Trimming at V came to 1 base and at J to 7 bases, leaving 5 bases not matched to a gene. Per the germline V gene, CDR1 is MNHNS and CDR2 is SASEGT. This chain's CDR3 is CASSEEAGGFNEQFF. The CDR3 bases are TGTGCCAGCAGTGAAGAAGCGGGGGGCTTTAATGAGCAGTTCTTC.

The gene calls are TRBV6-6 and TRBJ1-6; 8 nucleotides match TRBD1. Germline values: CDR1 MNHNY, CDR2 SVGAGI (reference sequence). The junction had 5 bases not matched to a gene; V was cut back by 7 bases and J by 6 bases. This CDR3 spans 14 amino acids. The CDR3 spells CASTGGGGNSPLHF. The CDR3 DNA reads TGTGCCAGCACAGGGGGCGGAGGTAATTCACCCCTCCACTTT.

CDR3 DNA sequence: TGTGCCAGCAGTTATGGATCGGGGGGACGGAACACTGAAGCTTTCTTT. Protein sequence: CASSYGSGGRNTEAFF. The V call is TRBV6-6, the J call TRBJ1-1; possible D gene TRBD1, 5 bases. CDR3 length equals 16 residues. The V gene lost 3 bases and the J gene lost 1 base, with 15 bases spanning the gap. Looked up from germline, CDR1 is MNHNY and CDR2 is SVGAGI (reference sequence).

The V and J genes are TRBV5-6 and TRBJ2-1; D is uncertain. The CDR3 is made up of 15 amino acids. The germline V gene has CDR1 SGHDT and CDR2 YYEEEE. Deletions cut 4 bases from V and 1 base from J, with 12 bases between. The CDR3 reads CASSLEPSSYNEQFF. The CDR3 DNA reads as TGTGCCAGCAGCCTCGAGCCTTCATCCTACAATGAGCAGTTCTTC.

This clone is classed as medium-sized. The chain carries TRBV4-1 and TRBJ2-4, with D hard to call. Germline lookup yields CDR1 MGHRA and CDR2 YSYEKL. V lost 4 bases and J 1 base, leaving 8 bases between the germline ends. The CDR3 has 14 amino acids. CDR3 sequence reads: CASSLLMAKNIQYF. The CDR3 DNA follows: TGCGCCAGCAGCCTCCTTATGGCCAAAAACATTCAGTACTTC.

This chain joins TRBV5-4 and TRBJ1-2, with a tentative D call TRBD1 (6 bases). The CDR3 covers 13 residues. Germline assignment: CDR1 SGHNT and CDR2 YYREEE (reference sequence). With 4 bases removed from V and 4 bases from J, the gap between germline ends came to 11 bases. In DNA, the CDR3 is TGTGCCAGCAGCACGGACAGTCTCTATGGCTACACCTTC. This codes for CASSTDSLYGYTF.

This rearrangement joins TRBV7-9 to TRBJ1-1; D is perhaps TRBD1 (6 bases). V was shortened by 8 bases and J by 0 bases, with 13 bases between the two germline ends. The germline gives CDR1 SEHNR, CDR2 FQNEAQ (reference sequence). The CDR3 contains 14 residues. Written as DNA, the CDR3 is TGTGCCAGCCGAGGGGGTATTATGAACACTGAAGCTTTCTTT. It encodes CASRGGIMNTEAFF.

V is TRBV11-1 and J is TRBJ2-1; 7 nucleotides line up with TRBD2. The germline V gene encodes CDR1 SGHAT and CDR2 FQDESV (reference sequence). The CDR3 covers 15 residues. V lost 7 bases to trimming and J lost 3 bases; unmatched junction nucleotides: 9. CDR3 amino acids: CASNTAGFDYNEQFF. In nucleotides, the CDR3 is TGTGCCAGCAACACAGCGGGGTTCGACTACAATGAGCAGTTCTTC.

This chain joins TRBV7-8 and TRBJ2-7; D is possibly TRBD2 (7 bases). V was shortened by 2 bases and J by 5 bases, with 22 bases between the two germline ends. This CDR3 region has 17 residues. The germline V gene encodes CDR1 SGHVS and CDR2 FQNEAQ. CDR3 nucleotides: TGTGCCAGCAGCTTAAGGGGGGCGGCGGGGGCTCGGGACGAGCAGTACTTC. It translates to CASSLRGAAGARDEQYF.

The chain links TRBV5-6 to TRBJ2-3; D could derive from TRBD1 or TRBD2 (5 bases each). This CDR3 region has 16 residues. The germline gives CDR1 SGHDT, CDR2 YYEEEE. The V gene lost 6 bases and the J gene lost 0 bases, with 17 bases spanning the gap. For the CDR3, the DNA is TGTGCCAGCACCCTCCCCGGGACGGCGAGCACAGATACGCAGTATTTT. Translating gives CASTLPGTASTDTQYF.

V and J are TRBV7-2 and TRBJ2-2; unclear D gene. The V gene lost 3 bases and the J gene lost 2 bases, with 4 bases spanning the gap. The CDR3 is 13 amino acids. CDR1 is SGHTA and CDR2 is FQGNSA in the germline V gene. CDR3 residues: CASSFGNTGELFF. Here the CDR3 DNA reads TGTGCCAGCAGCTTTGGCAACACCGGGGAGCTGTTTTTT.

The CDR3 here is CASSRSRALGDTGELFF. In DNA form, the CDR3 reads TGTGCCAGCAGCCGTTCGAGAGCCTTGGGCGACACCGGGGAGCTGTTTTTT. The chain has TRBV7-3 and TRBJ2-2; D not certain. V lost 5 bases and J 3 bases, leaving 19 bases between the germline ends. There are 17 residues in the CDR3. CDR1 is SGHTA, CDR2 FQGTGA, per germline.

The J gene is TRBJ2-7, the V gene TRBV19, with D possibly being TRBD1 (6 bases). Trimming removed 5 bases at V and 6 bases at J, with 17 bases between. Germline loops: CDR1 LNHDA, CDR2 SQIVND (reference sequence). This CDR3 comprises 14 residues. DNA of the CDR3: TGTGCCAGTAGTTTCCACAGGGAAATGGGCGAGCAGTACTTC. This translates into CASSFHREMGEQYF.

This clone was picked up one time. The chain has TRBV9 and TRBJ1-2; D might be TRBD1 (5 bases). Germline loops: CDR1 SGDLS, CDR2 YYNGEE. Deletions cut 4 bases from V and 3 bases from J, with 19 bases between. This CDR3 region has 16 residues. The CDR3 coding sequence is TGTGCCAGCAGCCCCCGCCCTTATGACAGTCACTATGGCTACACCTTC. Translation: CASSPRPYDSHYGYTF.

The chain is built from TRBV30 and TRBJ1-1, with D maybe TRBD1 (5 bases). V was clipped by 4 bases and J by 4 bases, with 13 bases between them. Per germline, CDR1 GTSNPN and CDR2 SVGIG (reference sequence). CDR3 length: 13 residues. The DNA for the CDR3 is TGTGCCTGGAACCGGGACGGAGGCACTGAAGCTTTCTTT. Protein sequence: CAWNRDGGTEAFF.

V gene TRBV7-2 combines with J gene TRBJ2-7; possibly TRBD1 or TRBD2 for D (5 bases each). The ends were cut back, 5 bases at V and 6 bases at J, with 17 bases in the middle. The CDR3 length is 14 residues. CDR1 is SGHTA, CDR2 FQGNSA, per germline. CDR3 DNA: TGTGCCAGCAGCCATGGGGCGCGTGAGGGCGAGCAGTACTTC. Translating gives CASSHGAREGEQYF.

The V gene is TRBV9, the J gene TRBJ1-6, with 10 bases that match TRBD1. The CDR3 has 16 residues. After removal of 0 bases from V and 7 bases from J, the junction contained 4 bases not matched to a gene. From germline, CDR1 is SGDLS and CDR2 YYNGEE. CDR3 DNA: TGTGCCAGCAGCGTAGAAAGGGGACAGGGGAATTCACCCCTCCACTTT. This encodes CASSVERGQGNSPLHF.

This chain joins TRBV4-1 and TRBJ2-7; either TRBD1 or TRBD2 may supply D (6 bases each). The J call may be mistaken, given a closer DNA end match to TRBJ2-1. The CDR3 is 15 amino acids. Germline V lookup: CDR1 MGHRA, CDR2 YSYEKL. CDR3 sequence reads: CASSQDFLGGNEQFF. For the CDR3, the DNA is TGCGCCAGCAGCCAAGATTTTCTAGGGGGGAATGAGCAGTTCTTC.

The genes are TRBV5-1 and TRBJ1-1; a possible D gene is TRBD1 (6 bases). This CDR3 is 13 amino acids long. V was shortened by 4 bases and J by 5 bases, with 12 bases between the two germline ends. CDR1 and CDR2 from the germline V gene are SGHRS and YFSETQ. CDR3 nucleotide sequence: TGCGCCAGCAGCCCCCGGACAGAAACTGAAGCTTTCTTT. This sequence encodes CASSPRTETEAFF.

The gene calls are TRBV28 and TRBJ2-5, with 7 bases aligning to TRBD2. With V trimmed by 6 bases and J by 5 bases, 15 bases remained unmatched. Germline V gene sequence: CDR1 MDHEN, CDR2 SYDVKM. CDR3 length equals 16 residues. The CDR3 here is CASSYTGTTIRETQYF. The CDR3 DNA is TGTGCCAGCAGCTATACCGGGACTACCATTAGGGAGACCCAGTACTTC.

This chain uses TRBV5-1 with TRBJ2-1; TRBD1 aligns across 8 bases. This CDR3 is built from 14 residues. V shed 0 bases, J shed 8 bases, and the junction held 4 bases outside the gene matches. Germline V CDR1 and CDR2: SGHRS, YFSETQ. CDR3 loop: CASSLEQGVHEQFF. For the CDR3, the DNA is TGCGCCAGCAGCTTGGAACAGGGGGTCCATGAGCAGTTCTTC.

The chain couples TRBV7-8 to TRBJ2-7; D ambiguous. Trimming took off 2 bases at V and 7 bases at J, with 15 bases between the two ends. Germline V gives CDR1 SGHVS, CDR2 FQNEAQ. This CDR3 has 14 amino acids. Here the CDR3 reads CASSLTPEQSEQYF. CDR3 nucleotides: TGTGCCAGCAGCTTAACTCCCGAGCAGTCTGAGCAGTACTTC.

V gene TRBV5-1 combines with J gene TRBJ2-3; D possibly uses TRBD1 or TRBD2 (6 bases each). V shed 0 bases and J shed 3 bases, with 8 bases lying between them. The CDR3 has 14 amino acids. Germline assignment: CDR1 SGHRS and CDR2 YFSETQ. The DNA of the CDR3 is TGCGCCAGCAGCTTGGAGGGGGGAACAGATACGCAGTATTTT. As protein: CASSLEGGTDTQYF.

This clone showed up just once. The chain recombines TRBV5-1 with TRBJ2-5; weak D call: TRBD1 (6 bases). Trimming removed 0 bases from V and 3 bases from J, with 9 bases in between. Germline CDR1 and CDR2: SGHRS and YFSETQ. The CDR3 extends over 14 amino acids. In nucleotides, the CDR3 is TGCGCCAGCAGCTTGGGGGGGCTAGAAGAGACCCAGTACTTC. The encoded protein is CASSLGGLEETQYF.

The chain combines TRBV11-1 with TRBJ2-7; no clear D gene. This CDR3 has 13 residues. Per the germline V gene, CDR1 is SGHAT and CDR2 is FQDESV (reference sequence). V lost 1 base and J 3 bases, leaving 7 bases between the germline ends. CDR3 residues: CASSLELFYEQYF. DNA for the CDR3: TGTGCCAGCAGCTTAGAGTTGTTCTACGAGCAGTACTTC.